This TCR beta chain came from a study of breast tumors, draining lymph nodes, adjacent tissues. General study findings and limits: Findings are consistent with lymph node origin and intratumoral expansion of most tumor T cells. Tumor T cell lymph node origin was a supported hypothesis, not proven. Compared with basal-like, luminal-like tumors shared significantly more repertoire with nontumor tissue. Compared with lymph nodes, tumors were less diverse; compared with nontumor tissue, more.

Trimming left V 7 bases short and J 6 bases short, with 15 bases between. CDR3 length equals 13 residues. Details on this clonotype: No antigen is known for it.

TCRdb analysed the multiplex PCR reads with MiXCR anew, one entry per CDR3 protein. The top ten clones hold around 2.3% of a sample with 120,000 to 150,000 distinct CDR3 sequences, less than 35% of them seen once. Breast cancer patients provided tissue from their axillary draining lymph nodes. Sequencing input: axillary lymph node tissue. This TCR derives from a female donor with breast cancer. Some clones in this sample may be carry-over from other donors' samples. The chain uses TRBV12-3 or TRBV12-4 and TRBJ1-1; D remains ambiguous. CDR3 loop: CASTLYRGPEAFF. CDR3 coding DNA: TGTGCCAGCACCCTATACCGAGGACCTGAAGCTTTCTTT.